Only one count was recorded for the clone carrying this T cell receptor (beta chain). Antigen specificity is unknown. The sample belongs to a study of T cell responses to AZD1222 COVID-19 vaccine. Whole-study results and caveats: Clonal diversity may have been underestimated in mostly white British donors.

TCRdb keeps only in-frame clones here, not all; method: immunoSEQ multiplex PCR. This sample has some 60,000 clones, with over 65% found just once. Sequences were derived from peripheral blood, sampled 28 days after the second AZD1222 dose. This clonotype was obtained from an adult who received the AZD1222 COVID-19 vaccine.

CDR3: CASSPFLLGGTDTQYF. The DNA for the CDR3 is TGTGCCAGCAGCCCATTTCTACTTGGAGGCACAGATACGCAGTATTTT. V usage is TRBV7-2 and J usage is TRBJ2-3; D is unresolved. Germline V gene lookup returns CDR1 SGHTA and CDR2 FQGNSA. There are 16 residues in the CDR3. The V end lost 5 bases, the J end lost 1 base, and 16 bases lay between the germline ends.